This TCR beta chain was sequenced during a study of blood T cell repertoires in COVID-19. Study in general: Sources were T cells, B-cell-depleted T cells, or PBMCs; the material itself was cDNA or gDNA.

Produced via immunoSEQ multiplex PCR; TCRdb's table is partial and in-frame only. The sample yields about 140,000 clones, over 80% seen once. Trimming cost V 2 bases and J 3 bases, with 5 bases left between them. Germline assignment: CDR1 SNHLY and CDR2 FYNNEI. This CDR3 comprises 13 residues. The clonotype comes from a man aged 55-75 years with active or convalescent COVID-19. The sample taken for sequencing was peripheral blood. The J gene is TRBJ1-5, the V gene TRBV2, with D uncertain. The CDR3 nucleotides are TGTGCCAGCAGTGAACAGTTCAATCAGCCCCAGCATTTT. Translation: CASSEQFNQPQHF.